A single sample gave rise to the 21 T cell receptor beta chains below, sequenced in a study of yellow fever vaccine responses in identical twins. TCRdb itself ran the RT-PCR reads through MiXCR, one entry per CDR3 protein. The sample shows more than 5,500 distinct CDR3 sequences, more than 70% of them seen only once. Sequences were derived from T cells from blood (PBMCs), unsorted or a sorted subset (not recorded which), sampled before or after yellow fever vaccination (not recorded which). Source of these receptors: a young woman who received the yellow fever vaccine.

For this clonotype: At one of its ends the junction is not consistent with the germline gene, which may arise from a read error. The chain couples TRBV12-3 or TRBV12-4 to TRBJ2-7; D not certain. CDR3 size: 11 residues. The CDR3 DNA follows: TGTGCCAGCAGTCCCAAGGTCGAGCTGTACTTC. This codes for CASSPKVELYF.

This chain uses TRBV12-3 or TRBV12-4 with TRBJ1-6, with TRBD1 matching 9 bases. CDR3 size: 14 residues. With 7 bases clipped from V and 7 bases from J, the junction kept 5 bases outside the gene matches. The CDR3 region is CASTATGGNSPLHF. The DNA of the CDR3 is TGTGCCAGCACCGCGACAGGGGGGAATTCACCCCTCCACTTT.

CDR3 coding DNA: TGTGCCAGCATTGACACCACCTACGAGCAGTACTTC. This gives the protein CASIDTTYEQYF. This chain joins TRBV28 and TRBJ2-7; unclear D gene. Trimming removed 7 bases at V and 2 bases at J, with 9 bases between. The CDR3 has 12 amino acids. CDR1 and CDR2 (germline): MDHEN, SYDVKM.

The chain recombines TRBV6-2 or TRBV6-3 with TRBJ1-6; D call uncertain. The V gene's germline CDR1 is MNHEY and CDR2 SVGEGT. The CDR3 sequence is 13 residues long. Trimming shortened V by 4 bases and J by 7 bases, and 8 bases separated the two germline ends. Here the CDR3 reads CASSFYGNSPLHF. CDR3 nucleotide sequence: TGTGCCAGCAGTTTTTACGGGAATTCACCCCTCCACTTT.

The chain combines TRBV20-1 with TRBJ2-7; D is ambiguous. V lost 2 bases, J lost 2 bases, and 13 bases lay in between. Germline values: CDR1 DFQATT, CDR2 SNEGSKA (reference sequence). The CDR3 length is 14 residues. The CDR3 protein is CSARLTVGTYEQYF. The CDR3 bases are TGCAGTGCTAGACTCACAGTGGGAACCTACGAGCAGTACTTC.

This clonotype was detected once. V is TRBV5-1 and J is TRBJ2-3; a weak D match, TRBD2 (6 bases). The CDR3 is 15 amino acids. The V end was cut by 4 bases, the J end by 0 bases, with 12 bases between. The germline V gene has CDR1 SGHRS and CDR2 YFSETQ. In nucleotides, the CDR3 is TGCGCCAGCAGCCCAAAAAGCGGGAGCACAGATACGCAGTATTTT. Its protein is CASSPKSGSTDTQYF.

The gene calls are TRBV11-3 and TRBJ1-5; TRBD1 might be the D (5 bases). The germline V gene has CDR1 SGHNT and CDR2 YENEEA. Trimming stripped 1 base from V and 4 bases from J, with 11 bases between. CDR3 length: 15 amino acids. Here the CDR3 DNA reads TGTGCCAGCAGCTTAGGTCCGGGGGGGAATCAGCCCCAGCATTTT. Amino acids: CASSLGPGGNQPQHF. Full variable domain (rest looked up from reference TRBV11-3 and TRBJ1-5): EAGVVQSPRYKIIEKKQPVAFWCNPISGHNTLYWYLQNLGQGPELLIRYENEEAVDDSQLPKDRFSAERLKGVDSTLKIQPAELGDSAVYLCASSLGPGGNQPQHFGDGTRLSIL.

This chain joins TRBV11-2 and TRBJ1-4; 8 nucleotides match TRBD1. Germline V gene lookup returns CDR1 SGHAT and CDR2 FQNNGV. The CDR3 is 13 amino acids. V trimming: 5 bases; J trimming: 8 bases; junction bases outside the gene matches: 4. CDR3 protein: CASSLGTGEKLFF. The CDR3 nucleotides read TGTGCCAGCAGCCTAGGGACAGGCGAAAAACTGTTTTTT. Together with reference TRBV11-2 and TRBJ1-4, the CDR3 gives the full variable domain: EAGVAQSPRYKIIEKRQSVAFWCNPISGHATLYWYQQILGQGPKLLIQFQNNGVVDDSQLPKDRFSAERLKGVDSTLKIQPAKLEDSAVYLCASSLGTGEKLFFGSGTQLSVL.

The chain is built from TRBV20-1 and TRBJ2-7, with D possibly being TRBD2 (5 bases). V lost 0 bases, J lost 2 bases, and 8 bases lay in between. Germline CDR1 is DFQATT and CDR2 is SNEGSKA (reference sequence). The CDR3 contains 13 residues. The chain's CDR3 is CSARDGLTYEQYF. In DNA form, the CDR3 reads TGCAGTGCTAGAGATGGACTCACCTACGAGCAGTACTTC.

This clonotype came up once. The chain joins TRBV3-1 to TRBJ2-2; no reliable D call. Trimming stripped 6 bases from V and 8 bases from J, with 10 bases between. The CDR3 sequence is 12 residues long. CDR1 is LGHDT and CDR2 is YNNKEL in the germline V gene (reference sequence). CDR3 sequence (DNA): TGTGCCAGCAGTAAAGGGTCTGGGGAGCTGTTTTTT. Encoded protein: CASSKGSGELFF.

The gene calls are TRBV6-5 and TRBJ1-1; D unclear. The CDR3 sequence is 14 residues long. V was clipped by 4 bases and J by 2 bases, with 11 bases between them. CDR1 is MNHEY, CDR2 SVGAGI, per germline. CDR3 in DNA: TGTGCCAGCAGTTCGCCGAGCGATAACACTGAAGCTTTCTTT. Protein: CASSSPSDNTEAFF.

The chain recombines TRBV21-1 with TRBJ1-5. TRBV21-1 is a recognized pseudogene. The CDR3 is 12 amino acids. CDR3 nucleotides: TGTGCCAGCAGCAGGGTTACTCAGCCCCAGCATTTT. Protein sequence: CASSRVTQPQHF.

To note about this clonotype: The missing conserved phenylalanine or tryptophan at the end of this CDR3 makes a read error likely. The genes are TRBV5-5 and TRBJ2-1; TRBD2 agrees at 13 bases. The CDR3 spans 18 residues. Per the germline V gene, CDR1 is SGHKS and CDR2 is YYEKEE (reference sequence). V lost 4 bases and J lost 0; bases outside the gene matches: 7. Here the CDR3 reads CASSPGTSGMSSYNEQFS. The CDR3 region has the DNA TGTGCCAGCAGCCCCGGGACTAGCGGGATGAGCTCCTACAATGAGCAGTTCTCC.

The CDR3 DNA follows: TGTGCCAGCTCGCCGTCACAGGGTATCAACGAGCAGTACTTC. It encodes CASSPSQGINEQYF. This chain joins TRBV18 and TRBJ2-7, with D maybe TRBD1 (6 bases). The CDR3 is 14 residues long. CDR1 is KGHSH and CDR2 is LQKENI in the germline V gene. Trimming pared 6 bases from V and 5 bases from J, leaving 17 bases between.

The chain recombines TRBV10-3 with TRBJ1-3; D gene uncertain. The germline V gene has CDR1 ENHRY and CDR2 SYGVKD. The CDR3 is 13 amino acids. Trimming left V 2 bases short and J 4 bases short, with 6 bases between. The CDR3 bases are TGTGCCATCAGTGAGGGGATGGGAAACACCATATATTTT. Translating it yields CAISEGMGNTIYF.

This clonotype was seen a few times. The CDR3 is CASSPPKEVNTEAFF. CDR3 coding DNA: TGTGCCAGCTCACCTCCCAAGGAGGTGAACACTGAAGCTTTCTTT. The chain couples TRBV18 to TRBJ1-1; D remains ambiguous. The V end lost 3 bases, the J end lost 0 bases, and 11 bases lay between the germline ends. CDR3 size: 15 residues. Looked up from germline, CDR1 is KGHSH and CDR2 is LQKENI. Together with reference TRBV18 and TRBJ1-1, the CDR3 gives the full variable domain: NAGVMQNPRHLVRRRGQEARLRCSPMKGHSHVYWYRQLPEEGLKFMVYLQKENIIDESGMPKERFSAEFPKEGPSILRIQQVVRGDSAAYFCASSPPKEVNTEAFFGQGTRLTVV.

The CDR3 DNA follows: TGCGCCAGCGGTCGACAGGGGTCCTACAATGAGCAGTTCTTC. It yields the protein CASGRQGSYNEQFF. This rearrangement joins TRBV10-2 to TRBJ2-1; 8 bases align to TRBD1. In germline, CDR1 is WSHSY, CDR2 SAAADI. CDR3 size: 14 residues. The trim removed 8 bases at V and 1 base at J, leaving 4 bases unmatched.

The J gene is TRBJ2-1, the V gene TRBV29-1; 7 nucleotides match TRBD2. This CDR3 has 17 amino acids. Germline V gives CDR1 SQVTM, CDR2 ANQGSEA. V trimming: 0 bases; J trimming: 1 base; junction bases outside the gene matches: 9. Here the CDR3 reads CSVEDPLSSGSYNEQFF. As DNA, the CDR3 is TGCAGCGTTGAAGATCCCTTATCTAGCGGTTCCTACAATGAGCAGTTCTTC.

The rearrangement links TRBV25-1 to TRBJ1-1; 9 bases map to TRBD1. Germline V CDR1 and CDR2: MGHDK, SYGVNS. CDR3 length equals 13 residues. Trimming took 8 bases from V and 4 from J; bases not matched to a gene: 5. This chain's CDR3 is CASVLTGGTEAFF. CDR3 DNA: TGTGCCAGCGTCCTGACAGGGGGCACTGAAGCTTTCTTT.

V usage is TRBV11-1 and J usage is TRBJ2-2, with 7 bases aligning to TRBD1. The germline V gene has CDR1 SGHAT and CDR2 FQDESV (reference sequence). Unmatched junction bases numbered 5, after V lost 2 bases and J lost 5 bases. The CDR3 has 15 amino acids. CDR3 nucleotide sequence: TGTGCCAGCAGCTTACCCAGACAGGGTACCGGGGAGCTGTTTTTT. This translates into CASSLPRQGTGELFF.

The sample holds one count of this clonotype. The rearrangement joins TRBV2 to TRBJ2-1; possibly TRBD1 or TRBD2 for D (5 bases each). Trimming cost V 6 bases and J 4 bases, with 10 bases left between them. CDR1 SNHLY and CDR2 FYNNEI come from the germline V gene. CDR3 length: 13 residues. CDR3 protein: CASRGDGYNEQFF. CDR3 coding DNA: TGTGCCAGCAGGGGGGATGGGTACAATGAGCAGTTCTTC.